Listed below are T cell receptor beta chains from one sample, sequenced in a study of T cell responses to AZD1222 COVID-19 vaccine. The repertoire was sequenced with immunoSEQ multiplex PCR; TCRdb's copy has only in-frame clones and lacks some. The sample records around 200,000 clones, roughly 91% being singletons. The starting material was peripheral blood, obtained 28 days after the second AZD1222 dose. These receptors were collected from an adult who received the AZD1222 COVID-19 vaccine. CDR3s include the opening cysteine and the closing phenylalanine or tryptophan. The order of the fields is clone size, J gene, V gene, D gene, CDR3 protein, CDR3 DNA. D genes are given only for firm matches. Rows may omit the clone size; those that give it use once, few, many or a size class.

. TRBJ2-1 TRBV19 TRBD2 CASSISGTIWEQFF TGTGCCAGTAGTATAAGCGGGACTATATGGGAGCAGTTCTTC
. TRBJ2-7 TRBV19 TRBD1 CASSSLRQGSSYEQYF TGTGCCAGTAGTTCCCTTCGACAGGGGTCCTCCTACGAGCAGTACTTC
. TRBJ1-1 TRBV11-3 TRBD1 CASSSGTGEFAEAFF TGTGCCAGCAGCTCAGGGACAGGGGAATTCGCTGAAGCTTTCTTT
. TRBJ1-4 TRBV15 . CATSGLVGAINNEKLFF TGTGCCACCAGCGGATTAGTAGGGGCGATAAATAATGAAAAACTGTTTTTT
. TRBJ2-7 TRBV27 . CASTPGGAGLEYEQYF TGTGCCAGCACCCCCGGGGGAGCCGGATTGGAGTACGAGCAGTACTTC
once TRBJ2-3 TRBV29-1 TRBD2 CSVDQRERGTQYF TGCAGCGTTGATCAGCGGGAGAGGGGGACGCAGTATTTT
. TRBJ1-1 TRBV24-1 . CATSEHGTHPEAFF TGTGCCACCAGTGAACATGGGACACACCCTGAAGCTTTCTTT
. TRBJ1-6 TRBV6-5 TRBD1 CASSYSSTGASPLHF TGTGCCAGCAGTTACTCTTCGACAGGGGCTTCACCCCTCCACTTT
once TRBJ2-7 TRBV2 TRBD2 CASSTTLAGQQYF TGTGCCAGCAGTACAACTCTAGCGGGACAGCAGTACTTC
. TRBJ1-2 TRBV7-2 . CASSSGFSSGYTF TGTGCCAGCAGCTCCGGGTTTTCGAGTGGCTACACCTTC
. TRBJ1-4 TRBV25-1 . CASSESLREGHANEKLFF TGTGCCAGCAGTGAATCGCTTAGGGAGGGTCACGCTAATGAAAAACTGTTTTTT
. TRBJ1-1 TRBV5-1 . CASTRDVNTEAFF TGCGCCAGCACTAGGGACGTGAACACTGAAGCTTTCTTT
. TRBJ2-1 TRBV7-2 TRBD2 CASSLGRTSLNEQFF TGTGCCAGCAGCTTAGGTAGGACTAGCCTAAATGAGCAGTTCTTC
. TRBJ1-5 TRBV28 . CASSPGSAGWAQHF TGTGCCAGCAGTCCGGGTTCGGCGGGATGGGCCCAGCATTTT
. TRBJ2-1 TRBV7-2 . CASSPTRGTYNEQFF TGTGCCAGCAGCCCGACGCGTGGGACCTACAATGAGCAGTTCTTC
. TRBJ1-5 TRBV20-1 . CSASPMEAGSNQPQHF TGCAGTGCTAGTCCGATGGAGGCAGGGTCCAATCAGCCCCAGCATTTT